The clone carrying this T cell receptor beta chain has a handful of counts. Per the original methods: Cell counts per sample came from amplifying reference gene primers. Sequenced by immunoSEQ multiplex PCR; TCRdb stores in-frame clones only, minus some. The DNA gave D and trimming, while V, J and clone size come from that table. The data show a few hundred thousand clones, with 70% to 90% seen just once and about 1.5% held by the top ten. Participant-given clinical history determined each cohort assignment. Resolution of symptoms, clearance, or two negative PCRs was present in recovered Cohort 3 donors. This entry is derived from a study of blood T cell repertoires in COVID-19. Looking at the study overall: From T cells, B-cell-depleted T cells, or PBMCs came the material, which was cDNA or gDNA.

The J segment lost 2 bases and the V segment lost 4 bases, leaving 7 bases of the junction unmatched. Germline values: CDR1 SGHTA, CDR2 FQGTGA. This CDR3 is built from 16 residues. The source is a woman in her 50s who had recovered from COVID-19. Sequenced material: PBMCs or T cells enriched from blood (not recorded which). This rearrangement joins TRBV7-3 to TRBJ2-2; 7 nucleotides align to TRBD1. CDR3 protein: CASSSGTADNTGELFF. CDR3 nucleotide sequence: TGTGCCAGCAGCTCGGGGACAGCTGATAACACCGGGGAGCTGTTTTTT.